This T cell receptor (beta chain) was captured in a study of blood T cell repertoires in COVID-19 (dated by TCRdb to the early 2020s). In terms of the full investigation: Collaborator samples came from the United States, Italy and Spain and covered acute and convalescent phases of COVID-19. HLA class I and class II types, where available, came from metadata supplied by the sample provider rather than from assay-based typing. The samples were drawn from the first 160 participants of the ongoing ImmuneRACE study and from 950 to 1,500 subjects provided by 6 global collaborators. The dataset comprised deeply sampled blood TCRbeta repertoires from subjects exposed to, actively infected with, or recovered from COVID-19. A de-identified subject ID, COVID-19 status, age in years and sex were almost always included in the sample metadata. The prospective study material was composed of cDNA or gDNA derived from T cells, B-cell-depleted T cells, or PBMCs. The repertoires were released in a freely available public database intended as a resource for research on the immune response to SARS-CoV-2. Paper-wide results and their limitations: How much clinical and demographic metadata was included differed by source and by participant, and the metadata was provided uncurated.

Another Seattle source contributed samples from volunteer blood donors who had recovered from COVID-19. Whole blood was collected in K2EDTA tubes by collaborating institutions according to the institutions' own protocols. For TCRbeta analysis, collaborators shipped samples in one of three forms: frozen whole blood, isolated PBMCs, or DNA extracted from either of those sample types. With respect to this clone: Its antigen is currently not known. Base qualities are not provided; no much larger clone lies one nucleotide away.

Looking up the germline V gene yields CDR1 SNHLY and CDR2 FYNNEI. Reading from cysteine to phenylalanine, the CDR3 counts 11 amino acids. Only the CDR3 portion is preserved as DNA: 33 bases, with reading frame beginning at the first base. At the junction V is shortened by 6 bases and J by 6 bases, with 6 bases in between. TCRbeta CDR3 regions were amplified from genomic DNA by means of the immunoSEQ Assay, a bias-controlled multiplex PCR. On the authors' methods: The number of nucleated cells in each sample was estimated by amplification of reference gene primers within the assay. To quantify the absolute abundance of each unique TCRbeta CDR3 rearrangement, sequence reads were collapsed and filtered. Productive Simpson clonality was computed per sample as the square root of Simpson's diversity index over productive rearrangements. The immuneACCESS repertoire file appears here via TCRdb, limited to in-frame rearrangements. These files lack a portion of the clones; in checked studies, under half of the deficit traces to unresolved V genes, and the cause of the others is not known. Clone size and the V and J calls come from that table; the DNA yielded D and trimming. Across this sample there are 200,000 to 300,000 clones, with 75% to 90% seen only once. The top ten hold roughly 7.8% of the sample.

Recombination connected TRBV2 to TRBJ2-1; no D gene is confidently identified. This clonotype originated in a man aged 55 to 69 who had recovered from COVID-19. The sample consisted of peripheral blood. Read as DNA, the sequence is TGTGCCAGCAGGCTTAGCAATGAGCAGTTCTTC. Its amino acids are CASRLSNEQFF.